This T cell receptor beta chain was obtained from a study of cytomegalovirus exposure and HLA in healthy donors. In the case of this clone: Sequence at one end of the junction differs from germline and may be a read error.

The study ran its PCR with 60 Vbeta and 13 Jbeta primers. The protocol was immunoSEQ multiplex PCR, while the TCRdb copy is restricted to in-frame clones and leaves out a portion. The table lists approximately 270,000 clones, about four fifths of them singletons. Source material: PBMCs. The sequence came from a girl between 2 and 10 years old in good health and CMV-seronegative.

This CDR3 reads CSSSSPNIPDWGAYEQYF. The CDR3 nucleotides read TGTTCCAGCAGCTCCCCCAACATACCAGACTGGGGGGCCTACGAGCAGTACTTC. V gene TRBV7-9 combines with J gene TRBJ2-7; D is possibly TRBD2 (6 bases). CDR3 length: 18 residues. The V gene's germline CDR1 is SEHNR and CDR2 FQNEAQ (reference sequence).